This T cell receptor beta chain came from a study of cytomegalovirus exposure and HLA in healthy donors (dated by TCRdb to about 2017). Notes on the research overall: An earlier analysis of approximately 640 of the donors reported about 290 Gb of sequence data and some 100 million unique TCR beta sequences from about 179 million T cells. About 300 gigabases of sequencing data and some 85 million unique TCR sequences were included in an early release covering 550 to 800 HLA-typed donors. Of the 300 to 500 genotyped donors, 65% to 90% were placed in the genetic ancestry cluster associated with self-reported Caucasian donors. The aim of the study was to test whether cataloging public T cell receptors could identify signatures of past pathogen exposure. The study profiled the T cell repertoires of about 720 subjects by immunosequencing and related them to cytomegalovirus serostatus. In addition to the first cohort of 500 to 850 subjects, a separate validation cohort of about 120 different subjects was used. High-throughput TCR immunosequencing, statistical association of individual TCRs with disease status, and machine learning were combined to predict cytomegalovirus infection status. A later analysis re-examined previously published TCR beta repertoires from more than 550 donors and added high-resolution HLA genotyping to investigate patterns of TCR occurrence. The later analysis used no new phenotypic data to find candidate immune exposures, relying instead on TCR beta sequences and their occurrence across donors. An earlier analysis of several hundred of the donors applied high-throughput TCR beta sequencing to assess whether each TCR beta V gene segment acted as functional or pseudogenic. Donor age, sex, ethnicity and CMV serostatus were compiled together with the repertoire data. A later genetic analysis took genome-wide SNP genotypes for about three fifths of the 666 donors and used that subset as a discovery cohort. All discovery cohort repertoires had been generated using a single sequencing platform. Both class I and class II loci were covered by HLA typing, at four-digit resolution. Typing coverage varied by locus: roughly 620-630 donors for A, B, C, DRB1 and DQB1; approximately 560 for DQA1; around 610 for DPA1; some 470 for DPB1. Several DR-DQ haplotypes were treated as single units for association and clustering because of strong linkage in the cohort. Across some 400 genotyped donors of the cohort, an average of approximately 240,000 unique TCR beta nucleotide sequences per donor were sequenced, and 15% to 20% of those sequences were non-productive.

The CDR3 contains 15 residues, cysteine and phenylalanine counted. Only the CDR3 DNA stays, 45 bases, in frame from base 1. CDR1 and CDR2 are read off the germline V gene as KGHSH and LQKENI. At the junction V is shortened by 1 base and J by 6 bases, with 15 bases in between. With regard to this clone: Its antigen specificity is not known.

Preparation of the library involved the immunoSEQ multiplex PCR assay. For the multiplex PCR, a mixture combining 60 forward primers for TCR Vbeta segments and 13 reverse primers for TCR Jbeta segments was used. A multiplex PCR assay on genomic DNA amplified the CDR3 region of rearranged TCR beta genes. The amplified TCR beta libraries were sequenced on the Illumina HiSeq System as 87-base-pair reads. The study's processing was this. In a later analysis, roughly 80 million unique TCR beta chains were counted across the 500 to 850 repertoires, and around 10 million of these chains were shared by at least two donors. Raw reads were error-corrected and collapsed into unique sequences by a nearest-neighbor algorithm in which closely related sequences were merged to remove PCR and sequencing errors. Alignment of CDR3 sequences to IMGT reference sequences was used to assign V, D and J gene segments. For a sequence to be retained, at least a six-nucleotide match to both a V gene segment and a J gene segment was required. A rearrangement was called productive if the CDR3 had no stop codons and remained in frame with V and J, and every other rearrangement was called non-productive. Following IMGT convention, CDR3 was defined as the stretch from the second conserved V-encoded cysteine up to the conserved J-encoded phenylalanine. The earlier analysis of some 600 of the donors excluded sequences that lacked an unambiguous match to a single V gene segment. An earlier analysis of 500 to 600 of the donors classified V segments as functional when productive rearrangements were above 56.7% and as segregating when the standard deviation between donors was above 5%. A statistical classification framework was developed to diagnose cytomegalovirus status using the catalog of TCR beta chain sequences. In a later analysis, V and J genes were assigned by comparing TCR nucleotide sequences against IMGT/GENE-DB human TR gene sequences. The TCRdist pipeline was used in a later analysis to assign CDR3 sequences and most-parsimonious VDJ recombination scenarios. In a later analysis, each TCR beta chain was defined by its CDR3 amino acid sequence together with its V-gene family, and reads without a unique V-gene family were excluded. A later analysis removed 592 highly shared, low-generation-probability nucleotide sequences to deal with suspected cross-contamination and a sequencing artifact. A later analysis calculated a clonal expansion index for each public chain from normalized within-repertoire ranks of inferred template counts. In a later analysis, generation probabilities were computed with a VDJ recombination model fitted to out-of-frame rearrangements, and the resulting probabilities were checked against IGoR. A later analysis scored TCR-TCR, TCR-HLA and TCR-CMV co-occurrence with hypergeometric tests, applying a repertoire-size bias correction to TCR pairs. In a later analysis, false discovery rates were estimated by permuting HLA or CMV assignments 20 times. In a later analysis, co-occurring TCRs were grouped with DBSCAN, and TCRdist sequence similarity was added when clustering was performed within HLA-allele-positive subsets. Co-occurrence clustering excluded repertoires with fewer than 30,000 or more than 120,000 public chains, plus five with anomalous nucleotide sharing. TCRdb took this table from immuneACCESS and kept in-frame rearrangements with V and J called. Such tables lack part of the clones; where checked against another copy, unresolved V genes explain under half of the gap, and the rest is unexplained. That table gives V, J and clone size, and the DNA gave D and trimming. The data table for this sample lists approximately 180,000 clones. The ten largest clonotypes hold approximately 6.4% of the sample.

In total, more than 500 healthy bone marrow donors made up the cohort. At the time of sampling, every cohort member was nominally healthy, though immune exposures that went unrecorded were likely present. The donor was CMV seronegative and belonged to the group of over 350 seronegative cohort members. Every donor gave a peripheral blood sample, and the peripheral blood mononuclear cells from that sample were used for TCR beta sequencing. Genomic DNA extraction from the blood cell samples was performed with the Qiagen DNeasy Blood Extraction Kit. The paper as a whole reports these results and caveats: A later analysis found that HLA-associated TCR beta chains were more clonally expanded and had lower generation probabilities than equally common non-associated chains. The authors suggested that the approach could potentially be extended to other disease states and immunological phenotypes. At a false discovery rate of 0.05, a later analysis linked 15,000 to 20,000 TCR beta sequences to specific HLA alleles. The cohort was sequenced for TCR beta chains only, and without alpha or paired-chain data the features that could be detected were limited. In a later genetic analysis, fewer N-insertions in productive TCRs were reported among donors in an Asian-associated ancestry cluster than the roughly 700-donor mean. A further reported finding was that TCR beta sequences accurately predicted the HLA-A and HLA-B alleles for most subjects in the first cohort. V-gene and J-gene trimming of TCR beta chains was associated with a missense DCLRE1C variant in a later genetic analysis, and the association was replicated in an independent cohort. In the study, around 160 TCR beta chains were listed as associated with cytomegalovirus. Because the 87-base-pair reads could not distinguish some IMGT-functional V segments, including TRBV6-2 and TRBV6-3, those segments were excluded. The only immune exposure information available for the cohort was CMV serostatus. In vitro tests confirmed that a few of the cytomegalovirus-associated TCR beta chains recognize cytomegalovirus antigens. Assigning TCR associations to individual alleles was difficult when HLA alleles, especially DR and DQ, strongly co-occurred. Sequencing depth was assumed to be roughly uniform across donors in the presence/absence analyses, though that assumption may not hold. Correlated functional status among segregating V segments might be attributable to linkage disequilibrium, but an unknown experimental factor could not be ruled out. An earlier analysis of around 500 of the donors showed that most TCR beta V segments appeared in productive rearrangements either about 87% or about 30% of the time, which broadly matched IMGT annotations. The sequencing pipeline was judged likely to have produced a cluster of highly shared sequence variants as a technical artifact. Because counts were too low, roughly 18 rarely observed V segments, including chromosome 9 orphons, were left out of the earlier analysis of several hundred of the donors. In a later analysis, TCR association rates were found to vary across HLA loci, with the most associated TCRs seen for DRB1 alleles and the fewest for HLA-C alleles. Because some donors lacked HLA typing at each locus, the association tests relied only on the typed subset. According to a later analysis, parvovirus B19, influenza, CMV and Epstein-Barr virus appeared linked to several top co-occurrence clusters. Most TCR sequences were seen in very few donors, while some public TCRs were found in many individuals. A later analysis found that most CMV-associated TCR beta chains appeared HLA-restricted, with HLA associations seemingly driven largely by CMV exposure. The classifier was reported to diagnose cytomegalovirus status with high specificity and sensitivity in both the original and validation cohorts.

The rearranged chain carries TRBV18 and TRBJ1-1; a tentative D match to TRBD1 spans 6 bases. The sample consisted of PBMCs. The TCR comes from a man aged 25-45 years in good health and CMV-seronegative. CDR3 reads: CASSPQDRMGAEAFF. In nucleotide form, the sequence is TGTGCCAGCTCACCACAAGACAGGATGGGCGCTGAAGCTTTCTTT.